This T cell receptor beta chain derives from a study of CD8 T cells in ankylosing spondylitis. Study results and limitations: In the blood and synovial fluid of reactive arthritis, some motif variants had been previously reported. Peripheral blood held disease-linked clones only at relatively low frequency, and these were CD8+. Seemingly distinctive of ankylosing spondylitis blood was a TCR beta motif formed by eight highly homologous variants.

The TCR beta libraries were generated through quantitative 5'-RACE incorporating molecular barcodes. One entry per CDR3 protein, called by TCRdb with MiXCR from the 5' RACE reads. The profile shows roughly 370,000 distinct CDR3 sequences, 20% to 25% of them singletons. To note about this clonotype: Its specificity is not known.

Germline trimming cut 5 bases from V and 7 bases from J; bases unmatched to any gene: 10. Germline CDR1 is DFQATT and CDR2 is SNEGSKA (reference sequence). The CDR3 totals 14 residues. The clonotype comes from a male donor with ankylosing spondylitis. The sample taken for sequencing was blood, either unsorted or a sorted T cell fraction (not recorded which). The chain has TRBV20-1 and TRBJ1-4; TRBD1 matches 7 bases. CDR3 DNA sequence: TGCAGTGCTTCGACAGGGTATCTGGCTGAAAAACTGTTTTTT. The encoded protein is CSASTGYLAEKLFF.